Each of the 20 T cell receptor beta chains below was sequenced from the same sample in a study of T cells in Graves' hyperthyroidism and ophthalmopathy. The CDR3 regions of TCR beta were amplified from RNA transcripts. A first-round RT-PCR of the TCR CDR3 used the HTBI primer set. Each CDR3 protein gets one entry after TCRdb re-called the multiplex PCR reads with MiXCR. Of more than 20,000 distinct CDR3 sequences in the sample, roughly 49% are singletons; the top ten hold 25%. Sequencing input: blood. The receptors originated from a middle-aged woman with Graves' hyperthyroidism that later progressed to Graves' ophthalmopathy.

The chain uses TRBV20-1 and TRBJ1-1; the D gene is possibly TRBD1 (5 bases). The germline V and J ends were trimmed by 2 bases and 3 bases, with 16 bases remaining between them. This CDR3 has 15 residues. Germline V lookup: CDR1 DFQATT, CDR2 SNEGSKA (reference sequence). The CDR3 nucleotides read TGCAGTGCTAGACCACTCGGGGCCAGGGACACTGAAGCTTTCTTT. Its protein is CSARPLGARDTEAFF.

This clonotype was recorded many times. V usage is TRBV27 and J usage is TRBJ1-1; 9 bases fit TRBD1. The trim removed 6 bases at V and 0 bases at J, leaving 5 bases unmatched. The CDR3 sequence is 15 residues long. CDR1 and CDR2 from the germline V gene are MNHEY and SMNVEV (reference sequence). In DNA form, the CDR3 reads TGTGCCAGCAGGGCAAGACAGGGGGTGAACACTGAAGCTTTCTTT. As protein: CASRARQGVNTEAFF.

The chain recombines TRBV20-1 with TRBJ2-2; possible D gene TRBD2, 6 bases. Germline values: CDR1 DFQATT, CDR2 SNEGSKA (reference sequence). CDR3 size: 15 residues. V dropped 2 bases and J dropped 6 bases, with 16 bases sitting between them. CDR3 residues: CSARRPGVGSGELFF. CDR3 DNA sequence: TGCAGTGCTAGACGTCCGGGGGTTGGGTCCGGGGAGCTGTTTTTT.

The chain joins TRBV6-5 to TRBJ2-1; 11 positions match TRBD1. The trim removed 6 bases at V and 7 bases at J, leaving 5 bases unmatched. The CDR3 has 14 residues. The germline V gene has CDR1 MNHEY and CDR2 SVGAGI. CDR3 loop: CASSRDRGINEQFF. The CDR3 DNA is TGTGCCAGCAGCCGGGACAGGGGGATTAATGAGCAGTTCTTC.

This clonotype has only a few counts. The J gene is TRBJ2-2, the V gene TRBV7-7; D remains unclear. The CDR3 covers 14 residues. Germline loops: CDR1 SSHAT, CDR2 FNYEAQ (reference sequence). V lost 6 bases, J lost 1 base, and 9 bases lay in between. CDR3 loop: CASRRQENTGELFF. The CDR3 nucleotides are TGTGCCAGCAGACGACAAGAGAACACCGGGGAGCTGTTTTTT.

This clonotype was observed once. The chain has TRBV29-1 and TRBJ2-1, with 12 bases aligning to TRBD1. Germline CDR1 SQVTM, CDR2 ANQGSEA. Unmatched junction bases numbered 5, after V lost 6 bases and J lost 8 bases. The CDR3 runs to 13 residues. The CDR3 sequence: CSVTGTGGHEQFF. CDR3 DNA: TGCAGCGTAACCGGGACAGGGGGCCATGAGCAGTTCTTC.

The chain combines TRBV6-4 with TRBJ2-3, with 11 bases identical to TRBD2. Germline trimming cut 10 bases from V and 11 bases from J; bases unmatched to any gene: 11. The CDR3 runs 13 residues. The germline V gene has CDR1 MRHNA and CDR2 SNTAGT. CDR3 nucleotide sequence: TGTGCCACCGGGACTAGCGGCACGGGTATGCAGTATTTT. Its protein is CATGTSGTGMQYF.

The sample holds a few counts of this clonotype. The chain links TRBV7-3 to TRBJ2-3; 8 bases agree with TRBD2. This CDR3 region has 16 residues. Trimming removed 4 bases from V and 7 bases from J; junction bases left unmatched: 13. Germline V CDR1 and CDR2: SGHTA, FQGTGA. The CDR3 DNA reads TGTGCCAGCAGCTCTATGGAGCGGGAGACACTCAATACGCAGTATTTT. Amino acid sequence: CASSSMERETLNTQYF.

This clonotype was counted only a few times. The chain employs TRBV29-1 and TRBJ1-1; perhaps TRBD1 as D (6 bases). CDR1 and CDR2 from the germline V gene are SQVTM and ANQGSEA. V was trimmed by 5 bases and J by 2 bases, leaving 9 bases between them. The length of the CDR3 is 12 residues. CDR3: CSVKGGNTEAFF. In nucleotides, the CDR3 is TGCAGCGTTAAGGGGGGAAACACTGAAGCTTTCTTT. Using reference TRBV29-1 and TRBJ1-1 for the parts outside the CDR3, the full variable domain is SAVISQKPSRDICQRGTSLTIQCQVDSQVTMMFWYRQQPGQSLTLIATANQGSEATYESGFVIDKFPISRPNLTFSTLTVSNMSPEDSSIYLCSVKGGNTEAFFGQGTRLTVV.

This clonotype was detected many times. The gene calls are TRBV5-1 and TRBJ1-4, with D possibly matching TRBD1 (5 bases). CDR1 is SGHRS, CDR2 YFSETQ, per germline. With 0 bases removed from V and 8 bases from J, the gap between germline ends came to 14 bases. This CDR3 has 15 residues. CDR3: CASSLAGRAGEKLFF. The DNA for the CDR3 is TGCGCCAGCAGCTTGGCGGGCAGGGCAGGCGAAAAACTGTTTTTT.

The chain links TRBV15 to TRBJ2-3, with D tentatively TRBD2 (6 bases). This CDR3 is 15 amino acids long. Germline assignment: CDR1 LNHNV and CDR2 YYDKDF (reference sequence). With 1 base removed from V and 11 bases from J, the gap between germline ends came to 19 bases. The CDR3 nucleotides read TGTGCCACCAGCAGAGGACGGGAGCCCTACAATGAGCAGTATTTT. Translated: CATSRGREPYNEQYF.

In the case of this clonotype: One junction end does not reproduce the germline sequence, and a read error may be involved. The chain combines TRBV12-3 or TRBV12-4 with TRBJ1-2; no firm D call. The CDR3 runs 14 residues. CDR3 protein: CASSPDDPSYGYAF. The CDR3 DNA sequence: TGTGCCAGCAGTCCCGACGACCCCAGCTATGGCTACGCCTTC.

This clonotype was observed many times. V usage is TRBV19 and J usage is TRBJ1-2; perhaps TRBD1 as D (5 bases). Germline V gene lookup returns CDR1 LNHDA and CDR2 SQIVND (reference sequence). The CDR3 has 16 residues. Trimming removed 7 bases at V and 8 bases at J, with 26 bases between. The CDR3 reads CASTRGAFGYRGGYTF. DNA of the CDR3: TGTGCCAGTACTCGAGGGGCCTTTGGATACCGCGGGGGCTACACCTTC.

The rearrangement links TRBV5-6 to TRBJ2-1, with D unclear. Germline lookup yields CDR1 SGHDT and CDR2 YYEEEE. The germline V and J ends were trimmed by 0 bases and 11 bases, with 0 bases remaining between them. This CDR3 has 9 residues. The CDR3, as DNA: TGTGCCAGCAGCTTGGAGCAGTTCTTC. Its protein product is CASSLEQFF. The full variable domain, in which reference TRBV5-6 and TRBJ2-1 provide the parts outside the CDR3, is DAGVTQSPTHLIKTRGQQVTLRCSPKSGHDTVSWYQQALGQGPQFIFQYYEEEERQRGNFPDRFSGHQFPNYSSELNVNALLLGDSALYLCASSLEQFFGPGTRLTVL.

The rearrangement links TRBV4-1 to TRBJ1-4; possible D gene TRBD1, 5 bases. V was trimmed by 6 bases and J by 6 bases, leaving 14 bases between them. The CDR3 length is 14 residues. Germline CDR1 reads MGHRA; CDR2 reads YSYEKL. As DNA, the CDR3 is TGCGCCAGCAGAGTAGTAACAGGAGATGAAAAACTGTTTTTT. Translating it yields CASRVVTGDEKLFF.

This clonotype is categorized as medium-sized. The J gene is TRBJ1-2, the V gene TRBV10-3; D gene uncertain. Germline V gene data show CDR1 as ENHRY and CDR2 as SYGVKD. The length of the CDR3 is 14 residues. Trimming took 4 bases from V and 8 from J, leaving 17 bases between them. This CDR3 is CAISVSLQMRGYTF. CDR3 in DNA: TGTGCCATCAGTGTCTCCCTCCAGATGAGGGGCTACACCTTC.

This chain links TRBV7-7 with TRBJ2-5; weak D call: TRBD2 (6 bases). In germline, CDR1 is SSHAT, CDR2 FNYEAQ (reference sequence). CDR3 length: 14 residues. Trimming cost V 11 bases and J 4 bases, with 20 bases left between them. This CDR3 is CASTLPGAGETQYF. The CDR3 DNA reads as TGTGCCTCTACCCTCCCGGGAGCGGGAGAGACCCAGTACTTC.

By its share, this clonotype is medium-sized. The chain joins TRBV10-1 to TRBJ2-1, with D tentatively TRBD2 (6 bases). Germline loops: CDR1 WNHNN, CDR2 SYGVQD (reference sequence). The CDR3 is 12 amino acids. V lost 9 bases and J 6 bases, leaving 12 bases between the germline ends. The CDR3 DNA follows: TGCGCCAGAGGGGCGGGACTCAATGAGCAGTTCTTC. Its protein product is CARGAGLNEQFF.

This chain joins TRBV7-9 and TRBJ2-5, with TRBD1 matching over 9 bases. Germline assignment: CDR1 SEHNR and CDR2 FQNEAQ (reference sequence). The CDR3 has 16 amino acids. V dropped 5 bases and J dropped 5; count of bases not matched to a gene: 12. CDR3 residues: CASSAFNRGRRETQYF. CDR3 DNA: TGTGCCAGCAGCGCCTTCAACAGGGGGCGCAGGGAGACCCAGTACTTC.

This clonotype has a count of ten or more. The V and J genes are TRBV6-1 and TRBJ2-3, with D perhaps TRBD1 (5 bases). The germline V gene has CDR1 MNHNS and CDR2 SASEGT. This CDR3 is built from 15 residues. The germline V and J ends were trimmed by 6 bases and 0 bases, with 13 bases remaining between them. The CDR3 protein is CASRVQDHSTDTQYF. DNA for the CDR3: TGTGCCAGCAGGGTACAGGACCATAGCACAGATACGCAGTATTTT.